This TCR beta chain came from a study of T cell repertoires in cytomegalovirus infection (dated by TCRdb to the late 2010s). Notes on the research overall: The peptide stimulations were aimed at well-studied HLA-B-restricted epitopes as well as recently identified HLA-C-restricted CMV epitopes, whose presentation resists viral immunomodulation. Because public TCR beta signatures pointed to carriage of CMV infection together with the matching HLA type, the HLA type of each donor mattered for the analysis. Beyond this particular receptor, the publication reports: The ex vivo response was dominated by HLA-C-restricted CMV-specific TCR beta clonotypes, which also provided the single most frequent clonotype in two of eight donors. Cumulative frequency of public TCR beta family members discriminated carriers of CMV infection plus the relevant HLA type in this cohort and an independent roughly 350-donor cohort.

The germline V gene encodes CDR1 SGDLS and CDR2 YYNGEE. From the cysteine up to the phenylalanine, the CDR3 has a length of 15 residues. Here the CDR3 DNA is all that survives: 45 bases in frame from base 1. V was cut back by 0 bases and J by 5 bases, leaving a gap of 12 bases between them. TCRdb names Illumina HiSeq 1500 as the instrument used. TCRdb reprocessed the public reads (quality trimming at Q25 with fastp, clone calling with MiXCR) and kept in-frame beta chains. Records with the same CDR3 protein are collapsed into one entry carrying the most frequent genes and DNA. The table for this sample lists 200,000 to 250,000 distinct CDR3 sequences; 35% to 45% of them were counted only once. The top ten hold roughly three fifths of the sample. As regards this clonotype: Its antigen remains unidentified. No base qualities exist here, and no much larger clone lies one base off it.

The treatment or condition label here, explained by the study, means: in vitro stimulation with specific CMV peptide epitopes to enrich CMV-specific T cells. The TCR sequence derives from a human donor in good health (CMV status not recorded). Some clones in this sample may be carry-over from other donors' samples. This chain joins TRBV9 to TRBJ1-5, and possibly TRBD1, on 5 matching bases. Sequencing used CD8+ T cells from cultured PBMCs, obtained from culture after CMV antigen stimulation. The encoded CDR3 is CASSVGGRDDQPQHF. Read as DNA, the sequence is TGTGCCAGCAGCGTAGGAGGCAGGGACGATCAGCCCCAGCATTTT.